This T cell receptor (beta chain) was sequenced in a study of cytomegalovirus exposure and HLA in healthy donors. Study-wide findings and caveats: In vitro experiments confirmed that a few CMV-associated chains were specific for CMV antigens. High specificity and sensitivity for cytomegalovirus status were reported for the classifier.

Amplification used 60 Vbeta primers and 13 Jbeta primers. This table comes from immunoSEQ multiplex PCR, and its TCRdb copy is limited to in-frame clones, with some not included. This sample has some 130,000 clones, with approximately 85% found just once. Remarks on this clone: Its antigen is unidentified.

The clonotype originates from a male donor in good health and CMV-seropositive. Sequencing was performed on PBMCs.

The chain's CDR3 is CASSLLSEALNYGYTF. The CDR3 DNA reads as TGTGCCAGCAGCTTATTGTCTGAGGCGCTCAACTATGGCTACACCTTC. V is TRBV7-2 and J is TRBJ1-2, with D unresolved. V was shortened by 2 bases and J by 2 bases, with 15 bases between the two germline ends. The germline gives CDR1 SGHTA, CDR2 FQGNSA. The CDR3 is 16 residues long.